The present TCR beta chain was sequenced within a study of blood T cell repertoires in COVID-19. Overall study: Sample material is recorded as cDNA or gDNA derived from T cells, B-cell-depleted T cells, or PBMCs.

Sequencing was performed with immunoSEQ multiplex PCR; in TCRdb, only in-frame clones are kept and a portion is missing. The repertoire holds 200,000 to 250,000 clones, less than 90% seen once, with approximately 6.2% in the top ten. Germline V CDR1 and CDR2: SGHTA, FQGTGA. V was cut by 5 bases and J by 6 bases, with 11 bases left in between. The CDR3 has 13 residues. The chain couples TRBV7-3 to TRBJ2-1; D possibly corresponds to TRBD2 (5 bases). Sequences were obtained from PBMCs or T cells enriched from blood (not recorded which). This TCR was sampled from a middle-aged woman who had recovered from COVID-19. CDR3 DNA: TGTGCCAGCAGCCGAGGGCCTGGCAATGAGCAGTTCTTC. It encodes CASSRGPGNEQFF.